The clone carrying this T cell receptor beta chain appeared a few times. Its target is not known. Germline values: CDR1 SNHLY, CDR2 FYNNEI. The CDR3 runs 12 residues. After removal of 7 bases from V and 6 bases from J, the junction contained 4 bases not matched to a gene. This entry belongs to a study of blood T cells in healthy people across ages. Primed by a sample-barcoded 5' primer and a J-beta primer mix, a second PCR proceeded for roughly 6 to 12 cycles. One entry per CDR3 protein, called by TCRdb with MiXCR from the 5' RACE reads. The sample includes 1 million to 1.2 million distinct CDR3 sequences, 35% to 40% of them seen just once. Overall study findings and caveats: Age brought a roughly linear fall in TCR beta diversity measured per million T cells.

The people who gave samples were healthy Caucasians from Russia, aged about 6 to 100. The TCR comes from a young man in good health. Material: blood. The chain employs TRBV2 and TRBJ2-5; TRBD1 matches at 8 bases. The CDR3 sequence is CASTGGPKTQYF. The CDR3 coding sequence is TGTGCCAGCACAGGGGGCCCAAAGACCCAGTACTTC.